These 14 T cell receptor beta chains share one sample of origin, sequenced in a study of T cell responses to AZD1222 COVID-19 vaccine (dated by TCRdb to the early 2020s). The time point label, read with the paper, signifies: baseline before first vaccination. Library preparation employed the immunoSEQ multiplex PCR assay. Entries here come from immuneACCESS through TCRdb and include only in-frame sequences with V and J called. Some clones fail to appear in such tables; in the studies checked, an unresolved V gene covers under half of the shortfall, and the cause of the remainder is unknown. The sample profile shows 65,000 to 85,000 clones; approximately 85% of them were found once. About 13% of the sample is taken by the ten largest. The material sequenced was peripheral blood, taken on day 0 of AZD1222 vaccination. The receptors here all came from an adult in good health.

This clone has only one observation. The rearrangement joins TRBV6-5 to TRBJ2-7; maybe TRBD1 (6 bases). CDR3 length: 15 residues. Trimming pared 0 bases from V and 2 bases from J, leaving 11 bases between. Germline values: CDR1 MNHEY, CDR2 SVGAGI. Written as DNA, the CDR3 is TGTGCCAGCAGTTACTCGACAGGTGCTACCTACGAGCAGTACTTC. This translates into CASSYSTGATYEQYF.

CDR3 DNA sequence: TGTGCCAGCATAAGCTCTGGAAACACCATATATTTT. The encoded protein is CASISSGNTIYF. The chain combines TRBV6-5 with TRBJ1-3; D unclear. CDR3 length: 12 residues. V was trimmed by 7 bases and J by 0 bases, leaving 4 bases between them. Germline CDR1 is MNHEY and CDR2 is SVGAGI.

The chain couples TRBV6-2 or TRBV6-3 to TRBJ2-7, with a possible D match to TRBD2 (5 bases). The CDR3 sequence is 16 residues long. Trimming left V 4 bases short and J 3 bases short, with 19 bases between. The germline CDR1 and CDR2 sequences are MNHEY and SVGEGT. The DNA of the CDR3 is TGTGCCAGCAGTTTACCGGGATACCACCCCAACTACGAGCAGTACTTC. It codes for CASSLPGYHPNYEQYF.

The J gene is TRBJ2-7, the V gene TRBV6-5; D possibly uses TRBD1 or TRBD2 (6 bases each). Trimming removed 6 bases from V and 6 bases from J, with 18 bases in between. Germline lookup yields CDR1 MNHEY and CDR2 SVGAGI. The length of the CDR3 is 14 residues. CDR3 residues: CASREGGRVSEQYF. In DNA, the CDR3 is TGTGCCAGCAGGGAGGGGGGCAGGGTGTCCGAGCAGTACTTC.

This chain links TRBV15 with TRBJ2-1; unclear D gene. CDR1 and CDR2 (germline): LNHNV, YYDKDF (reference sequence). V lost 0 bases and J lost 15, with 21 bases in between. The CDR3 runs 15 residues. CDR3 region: CATSRDLLLLGSPFF. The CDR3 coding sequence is TGTGCCACCAGCAGAGATCTCCTTCTGTTGGGTTCTCCGTTCTTC.

Here the CDR3 DNA reads TGTGCCAGCAGTTTTACGGCCTACGAGCAGTACTTC. Translating it yields CASSFTAYEQYF. The chain has TRBV12-3 or TRBV12-4 and TRBJ2-7; D call uncertain. The V end lost 3 bases, the J end lost 2 bases, and 5 bases lay between the germline ends. The length of the CDR3 is 12 residues.

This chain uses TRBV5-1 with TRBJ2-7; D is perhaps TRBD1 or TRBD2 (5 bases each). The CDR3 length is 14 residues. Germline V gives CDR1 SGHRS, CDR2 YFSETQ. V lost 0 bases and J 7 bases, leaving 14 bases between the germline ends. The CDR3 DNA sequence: TGCGCCAGCAGCTTGGCCGGGACGAGTTCGGAGCAGTACTTC. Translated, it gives CASSLAGTSSEQYF.

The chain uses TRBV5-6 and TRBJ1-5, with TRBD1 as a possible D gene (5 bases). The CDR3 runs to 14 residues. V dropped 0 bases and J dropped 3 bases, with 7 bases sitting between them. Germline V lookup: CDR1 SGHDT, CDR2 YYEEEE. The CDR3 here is CASSLGQINQPQHF. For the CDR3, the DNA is TGTGCCAGCAGCTTGGGACAGATCAATCAGCCCCAGCATTTT.

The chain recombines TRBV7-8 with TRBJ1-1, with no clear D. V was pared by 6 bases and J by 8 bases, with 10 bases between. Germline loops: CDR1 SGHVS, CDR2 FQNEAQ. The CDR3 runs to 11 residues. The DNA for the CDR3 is TGTGCCAGCAGTCGACACGAGGAAGCTTTCTTT. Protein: CASSRHEEAFF.

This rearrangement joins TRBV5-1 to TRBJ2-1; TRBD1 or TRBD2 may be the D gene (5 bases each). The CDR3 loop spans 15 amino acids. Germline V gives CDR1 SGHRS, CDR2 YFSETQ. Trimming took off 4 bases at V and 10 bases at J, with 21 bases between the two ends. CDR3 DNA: TGCGCCAGCAGCCGGGGCGACGGCCCCGAGTCCGAGCAGTTCTTC. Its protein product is CASSRGDGPESEQFF.

The CDR3 is CASSTQGNQPQHF. The CDR3 DNA is TGTGCCAGCAGCACTCAGGGGAATCAGCCCCAGCATTTT. The genes are TRBV7-9 and TRBJ1-5; maybe TRBD1 (6 bases). The V end was cut by 5 bases, the J end by 4 bases, with 9 bases between. The CDR3 is made up of 13 amino acids. In germline, CDR1 is SEHNR, CDR2 FQNEAQ (reference sequence).

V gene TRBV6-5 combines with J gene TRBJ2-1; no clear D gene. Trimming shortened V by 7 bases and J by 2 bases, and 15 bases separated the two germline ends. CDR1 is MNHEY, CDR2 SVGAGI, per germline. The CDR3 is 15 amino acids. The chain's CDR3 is CASTPDYSTYNEQFF. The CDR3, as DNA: TGTGCCAGCACCCCAGATTATAGCACCTACAATGAGCAGTTCTTC.

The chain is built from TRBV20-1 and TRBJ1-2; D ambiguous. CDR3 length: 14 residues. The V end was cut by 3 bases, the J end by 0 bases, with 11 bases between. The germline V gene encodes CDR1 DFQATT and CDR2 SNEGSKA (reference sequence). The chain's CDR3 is CSASGSSSNYGYTF. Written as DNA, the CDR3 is TGCAGTGCTAGTGGCAGTAGCTCTAACTATGGCTACACCTTC.

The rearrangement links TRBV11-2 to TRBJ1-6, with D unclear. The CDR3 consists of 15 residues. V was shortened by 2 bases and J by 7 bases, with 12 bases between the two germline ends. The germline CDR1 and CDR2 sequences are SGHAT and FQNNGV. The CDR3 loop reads CASSLTQSRNSPLHF. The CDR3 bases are TGTGCCAGCAGCTTAACTCAATCAAGGAATTCACCCCTCCACTTT.